This T cell receptor (beta chain) was documented in a study of blood T cell repertoires in COVID-19. The overall study: Spain, Italy and the United States supplied samples that represented acute and convalescent COVID-19. In each case, the material was cDNA or gDNA derived from T cells, B-cell-depleted T cells, or PBMCs.

CDR1 and CDR2 from the germline V gene are SGDLS and YYNGEE. V was pared by 0 bases and J by 7 bases, with 8 bases of the junction left unmatched. The CDR3 length is 18 residues. Per the original data handling: Quantification of nucleated cells was approximated via reference gene primer amplification. Data came from immunoSEQ multiplex PCR; TCRdb stores just in-frame clones and leaves some out. V, J and clone size were drawn from that table, and D and trimming were deduced from the DNA. The table includes about 380,000 clones, roughly 90% detected once. The sequence was obtained from a man in his forties with acute or convalescent COVID-19. Sequenced input: peripheral blood. The chain combines TRBV9 with TRBJ2-2; 14 nucleotides line up with TRBD2. CDR3 amino acids: CASSVEVTSGRDDGELFF. The CDR3 region has the DNA TGTGCCAGCAGCGTAGAGGTGACTAGCGGGAGGGATGACGGGGAGCTGTTTTTT.